This T cell receptor (beta chain) was obtained from a study of control samples from healthy donors and cancer patients. Repertoires were generated with immunoSEQ multiplex PCR, while TCRdb's copy carries only in-frame clones and drops some. The sample shows about 50,000 clones, 94% of them seen only once. Looked up from germline, CDR1 is MGHDK and CDR2 is SYGVNS. This CDR3 is 13 amino acids long. Trimming stripped 4 bases from V and 0 bases from J, with 4 bases between. The count of this clone is one. The J gene is TRBJ1-3, the V gene TRBV25-1; the D is unclear. The receptor was derived from a man aged 30 to 39 in good health. The sequenced sample consisted of blood. The CDR3 is CASSVPSGNTIYF. For the CDR3, the DNA is TGTGCCAGCAGTGTCCCCTCTGGAAACACCATATATTTT.